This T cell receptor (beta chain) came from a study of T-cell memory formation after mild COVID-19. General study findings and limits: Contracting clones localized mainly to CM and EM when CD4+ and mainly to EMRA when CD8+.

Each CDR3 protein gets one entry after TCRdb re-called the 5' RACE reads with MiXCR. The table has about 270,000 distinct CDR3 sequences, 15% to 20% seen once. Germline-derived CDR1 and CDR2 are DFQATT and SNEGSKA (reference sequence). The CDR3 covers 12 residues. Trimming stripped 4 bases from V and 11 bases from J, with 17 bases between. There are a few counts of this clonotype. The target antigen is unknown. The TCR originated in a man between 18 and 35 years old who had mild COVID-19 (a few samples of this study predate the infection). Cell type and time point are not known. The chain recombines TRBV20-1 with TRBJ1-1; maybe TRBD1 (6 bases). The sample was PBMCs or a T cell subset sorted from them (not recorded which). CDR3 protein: CSATRGGGKAFF. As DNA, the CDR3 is TGCAGTGCTACCCGGGGGGGCGGAAAGGCTTTCTTT.